The sequence of this T cell receptor beta chain was determined in a study of breast tumors, draining lymph nodes, adjacent tissues. Per the germline V gene, CDR1 is SNHLY and CDR2 is FYNNEI. The CDR3 sequence is 15 residues long. The junction had 4 bases not matched to a gene; V was cut back by 5 bases and J by 3 bases. TCRdb independently ran MiXCR on the multiplex PCR reads; one entry per CDR3 protein. The sample carries 100,000 to 150,000 distinct CDR3 sequences, roughly 21% recorded once. This clonotype has a count of ten or more. The antigen is not known. Findings and caveats of the study: Most tumor T cells seemingly derive from lymph node, then expand in tumor. The lymph node origin of tumor T cells was framed as consistent with a hypothesis, not demonstrated.

Axillary draining lymph nodes of breast cancer patients supplied the node samples. The gene calls are TRBV2 and TRBJ2-1, with 10 nucleotides matching TRBD2. This sequence was found in a female donor with breast cancer. Some clones in this sample may be carry-over from other donors' samples. The sample consisted of axillary lymph node tissue. Here the CDR3 DNA reads TGTGCCAGCAGTTGGACTAGCGGAGACTACAATGAGCAGTTCTTC. It codes for CASSWTSGDYNEQFF.